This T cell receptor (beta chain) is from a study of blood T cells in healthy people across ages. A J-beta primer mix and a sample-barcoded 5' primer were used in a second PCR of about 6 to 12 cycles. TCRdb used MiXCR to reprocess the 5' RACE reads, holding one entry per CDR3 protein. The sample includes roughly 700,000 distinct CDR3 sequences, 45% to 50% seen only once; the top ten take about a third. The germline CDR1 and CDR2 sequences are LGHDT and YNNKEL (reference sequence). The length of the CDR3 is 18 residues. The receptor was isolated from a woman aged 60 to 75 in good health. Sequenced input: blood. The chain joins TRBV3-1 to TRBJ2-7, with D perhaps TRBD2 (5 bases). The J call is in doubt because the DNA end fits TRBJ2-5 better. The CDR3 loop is CASSKGVRALVDQETQYF. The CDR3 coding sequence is TGTGCCAGCAGCAAAGGTGTTAGGGCACTAGTCGACCAAGAGACCCAGTACTTC.